Sequencing of this T cell receptor beta chain was carried out in a study of Ad26.COV2.S vaccination and SARS-CoV-2 variants. The wider study: A COV1001 Ad26.COV2.S trial-arm participant provided the sample. Donor got 5x10^10 or 1x10^11 viral particles of Ad26.COV2.S. Study-wide results and caveats: Considerable breadth of spike-specific CD8+ and CD4+ T cell responses has reportedly been documented following vaccination.

Produced via immunoSEQ multiplex PCR; TCRdb's table is partial and in-frame only. This sample carries about 470,000 clones, 90% of them seen once, and the ten largest clones take under 4.5%. Described treatment: about 20 received Ad26.COV2.S at low or high dose, single or two shots; roughly five received placebo; per-sample allocation not given. Sample collection was performed on day 63 after the first vaccine or placebo injection. A single count supports this clone. Its target is not known. The length of the CDR3 is 14 residues. CDR1 is SEHNR, CDR2 FQNEAQ, per germline (reference sequence). Losses at the gene ends were 4 bases for V and 14 bases for J; bases not matched to a gene: 11.

This chain links TRBV7-9 with TRBJ1-6; 7 positions agree with TRBD1. The receptor comes from a person aged 18 to 59 who received the Ad26.COV2.S COVID-19 vaccine or a placebo. The sample in question was peripheral blood, obtained in a trial of Ad26.COV2.S vaccine versus placebo. The CDR3 region is CASSSGTATQSLHF. As DNA, the CDR3 is TGTGCCAGCAGCTCCGGGACAGCAACGCAGTCCCTCCACTTT.